The entry below describes one TCR beta chain. It lacks a known antigen. A junction end diverges from the germline sequence, so it may reflect a read error. Amplification of TCR beta CDR3 regions was carried out from RNA transcripts. For the first round of RT-PCR on the TCR CDR3, the HTBI primer set was used together with the Qiagen OneStep RT-PCR kit. Libraries were constructed in a second round of multiplex PCR, after which size selection and purification were performed. The libraries were sequenced on an Illumina HiSeq2000 using paired-end 100 bp reads. From the authors' description of their analysis: Raw data were processed with SOAPnuke, discarding reads with adapters, uncalled bases, mean Phred below 15, or no exact constant-primer or identifier match. COPE v1.2.5 was used to merge high-quality paired reads, and clonotypes were defined as unique nucleotide sequences. MiTCR v1.1 was used to align the clonotypes against IMGT TRBV, TRBD and TRBJ reference segments. Only V-J combinations with frequency above 0.0001, covering about 99% of repertoires, were analysed. The TCS score was defined as F50 (clonal expansion) divided by E x V (chaos), with BLOSUM62-based TCRdist calculated between CDR3 peptides within each V-J. Welch's t-statistics and random forest reduced around 550 V-J features to under 15, which were used in a naive Bayes classifier (R e1071). In-frame beta chains were kept once TCRdb had trimmed the public reads at Q25 with fastp and called clones with MiXCR. CDR3 protein duplicates are merged, each entry listing the most common genes and DNA. Here the V and J calls rest on TCRdb's processing, not on the authors' analysis. The sample table lists 600,000 or so distinct CDR3 sequences, around 15% of them with a count of one. The ten largest clones represent around 4% of the sample.

From the cysteine through the phenylalanine, the CDR3 covers 14 amino acids. Just the 42-base CDR3 DNA is kept, in frame starting at base 1. CDR1 is given as SGHRS and CDR2 as YFSETQ, both from the germline V gene. This sample was taken from a study of T cells in Graves' hyperthyroidism and ophthalmopathy (dated 2019 in TCRdb). Describing the broader study: Peripheral blood samples were taken at the time of initial diagnosis, prior to any treatment. TCR Vbeta CDR3 sequencing of 120 to 150 peripheral blood samples (under 45 ophthalmopathy, about 74 hyperthyroidism and approximately 17 progressor patients) is reported in the paper. Once sampling was done, hyperthyroidism patients were given methimazole at a starting dose of 30 mg daily, whereas ophthalmopathy patients were given high-dose intravenous methylprednisolone. An independent validation cohort of around 19 hyperthyroidism patients and 17 patients who later progressed to ophthalmopathy tested prospective prediction of ophthalmopathy. For training and testing, the 80 to 100 patients in the discovery cohort were randomly divided in a 7:3 ratio. A discovery cohort of around 100 patients, 43 with Graves' ophthalmopathy and approximately 55 with stable Graves' hyperthyroidism, was used to find distinguishing TCR V-J signatures. The study also compared thyroid tissue and blood T-cell repertoires from several Graves' hyperthyroidism patients.

Stable Graves' hyperthyroidism was defined as no progression to ophthalmopathy during 18 months of follow-up. The hyperthyroidism patients were between 18 and 65 years old and newly diagnosed, with a disease duration of less than 2 months. Patients with uncontrolled infections, other autoimmune diseases, pregnancy or lactation were excluded. Diagnoses relied on clinical symptoms, serum thyroxine and TRAb, thyroid ultrasound and orbital computed tomography. Ficoll-Paque density gradient centrifugation was used to isolate PBMCs from under 11 ml of fresh peripheral blood. Total RNA was extracted with Trizol reagent, and quality was checked on an Agilent 2100 Bioanalyzer. Study-level results and caveats: Most expanded thyroid clonotypes (frequency above 0.001) were also found in blood, which suggests that blood repertoires may mirror thyroid immune responses. During validation, the model predicted progression to ophthalmopathy a median of about 6.5 months ahead of onset, with just under 71% sensitivity and 72% to 80% specificity. In cross-validation, a model built on a 13 V-J signature told ophthalmopathy apart from stable hyperthyroidism with 87.88% sensitivity and roughly 83% specificity, and in testing the same model reached 80%/75%. Sample size was not statistically predetermined, and blinding of investigators to group allocation was not performed.

Recombination joined TRBV5-1 with TRBJ2-3; the D segment could be TRBD1, given 5 matching bases. The sequence derives from a woman younger than 45 with Graves' hyperthyroidism. The sequenced material came from blood. The bases read TGCGCCGGCAGCTTGGACACTAGCACAGATACGCAGTATTTT. Translation gives CAGSLDTSTDTQYF.